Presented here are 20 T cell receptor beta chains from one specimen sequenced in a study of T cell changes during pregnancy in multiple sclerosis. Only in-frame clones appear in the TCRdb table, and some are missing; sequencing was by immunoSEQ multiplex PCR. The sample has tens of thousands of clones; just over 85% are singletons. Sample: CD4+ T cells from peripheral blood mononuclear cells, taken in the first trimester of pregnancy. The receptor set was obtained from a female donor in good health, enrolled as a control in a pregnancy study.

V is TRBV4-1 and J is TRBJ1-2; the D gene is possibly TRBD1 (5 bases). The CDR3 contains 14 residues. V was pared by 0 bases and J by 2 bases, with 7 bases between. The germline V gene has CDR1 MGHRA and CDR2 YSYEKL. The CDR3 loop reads CASSQDDRNYGYTF. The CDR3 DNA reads TGCGCCAGCAGCCAAGATGACAGAAACTATGGCTACACCTTC.

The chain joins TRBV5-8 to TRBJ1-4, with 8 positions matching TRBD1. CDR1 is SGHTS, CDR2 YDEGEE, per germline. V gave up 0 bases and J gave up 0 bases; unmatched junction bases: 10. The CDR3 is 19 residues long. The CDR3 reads CASSLGVFDRGATNEKLFF. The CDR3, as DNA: TGTGCCAGCAGCTTGGGCGTTTTCGACAGGGGCGCAACTAATGAAAAACTGTTTTTT.

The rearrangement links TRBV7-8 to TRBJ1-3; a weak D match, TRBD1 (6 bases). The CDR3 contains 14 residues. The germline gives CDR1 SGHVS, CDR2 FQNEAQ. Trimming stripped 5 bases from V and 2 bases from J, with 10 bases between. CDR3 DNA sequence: TGTGCCAGCAGCAGTAACAGGGCTGGAAACACCATATATTTT. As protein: CASSSNRAGNTIYF.

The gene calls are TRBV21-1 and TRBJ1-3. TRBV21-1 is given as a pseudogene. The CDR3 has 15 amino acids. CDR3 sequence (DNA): TGTGCCAGCAGCAACTGTATCCGCTCTGGAAACACCATATATTTT. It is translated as CASSNCIRSGNTIYF.

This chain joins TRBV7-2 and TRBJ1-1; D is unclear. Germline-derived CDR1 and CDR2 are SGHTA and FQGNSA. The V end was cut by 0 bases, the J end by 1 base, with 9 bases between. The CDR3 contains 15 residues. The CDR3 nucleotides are TGTGCCAGCAGCTTAGCGTGGCAGGAGAACACTGAAGCTTTCTTT. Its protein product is CASSLAWQENTEAFF.

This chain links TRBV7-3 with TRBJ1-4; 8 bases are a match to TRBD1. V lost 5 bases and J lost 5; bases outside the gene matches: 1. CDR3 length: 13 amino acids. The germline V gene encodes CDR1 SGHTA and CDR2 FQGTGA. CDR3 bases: TGTGCCAGCAGCAGGACAGGGAATGAAAAACTGTTTTTT. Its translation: CASSRTGNEKLFF.

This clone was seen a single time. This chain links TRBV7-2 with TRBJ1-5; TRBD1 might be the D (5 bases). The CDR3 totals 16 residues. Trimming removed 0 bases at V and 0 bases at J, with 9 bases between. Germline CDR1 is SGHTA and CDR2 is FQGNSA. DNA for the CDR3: TGTGCCAGCAGCTTAGCGGGGGGGGGTAGCAATCAGCCCCAGCATTTT. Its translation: CASSLAGGGSNQPQHF.

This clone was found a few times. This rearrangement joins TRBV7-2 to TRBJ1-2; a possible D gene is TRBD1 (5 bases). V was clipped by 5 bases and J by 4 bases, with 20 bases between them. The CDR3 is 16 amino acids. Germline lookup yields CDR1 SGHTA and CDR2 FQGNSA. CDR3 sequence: CASSPRGGGLGYGYTF. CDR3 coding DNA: TGTGCCAGCAGCCCCCGTGGCGGGGGTTTAGGCTATGGCTACACCTTC.

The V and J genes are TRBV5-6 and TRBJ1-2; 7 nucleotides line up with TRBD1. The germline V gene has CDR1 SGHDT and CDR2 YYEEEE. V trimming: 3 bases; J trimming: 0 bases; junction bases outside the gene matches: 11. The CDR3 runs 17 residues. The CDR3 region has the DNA TGTGCCAGCAGCTCGACCCCAAGACAGGGCGCTAACTATGGCTACACCTTC. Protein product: CASSSTPRQGANYGYTF.

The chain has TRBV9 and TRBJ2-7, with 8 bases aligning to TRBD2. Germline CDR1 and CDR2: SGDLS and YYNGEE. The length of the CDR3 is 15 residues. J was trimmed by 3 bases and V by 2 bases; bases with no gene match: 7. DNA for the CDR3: TGTGCCAGCAGCGTGGGCGGGGGGAATAACTACGAGCAGTACTTC. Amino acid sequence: CASSVGGGNNYEQYF.

The CDR3 DNA is TGTGCCAGTAGTACTCCCTTCCGGGGGGGCAAAGAGACCCAGTACTTC. Amino acids: CASSTPFRGGKETQYF. The chain combines TRBV19 with TRBJ2-5; 8 bases map to TRBD2. V lost 4 bases, J lost 3 bases, and 10 bases stayed unmatched. The CDR3 consists of 16 residues. Per the germline V gene, CDR1 is LNHDA and CDR2 is SQIVND (reference sequence).

CDR3 residues: CASSMTVNSNQPQHF. Here the CDR3 DNA reads TGTGCCAGTAGTATGACAGTTAATAGCAATCAGCCCCAGCATTTT. J is TRBJ1-5 and V is TRBV19; a possible D gene is TRBD1 (5 bases). Trimming cost V 3 bases and J 0 bases, with 9 bases left between them. The CDR3 length is 15 residues. CDR1 LNHDA and CDR2 SQIVND come from the germline V gene (reference sequence).

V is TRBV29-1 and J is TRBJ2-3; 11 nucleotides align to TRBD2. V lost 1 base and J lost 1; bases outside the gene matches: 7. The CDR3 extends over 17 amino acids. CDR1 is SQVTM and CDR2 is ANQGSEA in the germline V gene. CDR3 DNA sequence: TGCAGCGTTGAAGGGTACGGACTAGCGGGTGGCACAGATACGCAGTATTTT. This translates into CSVEGYGLAGGTDTQYF.

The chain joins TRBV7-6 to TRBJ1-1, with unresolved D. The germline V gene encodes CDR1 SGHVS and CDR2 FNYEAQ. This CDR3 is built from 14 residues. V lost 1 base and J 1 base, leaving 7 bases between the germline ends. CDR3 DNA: TGTGCCAGCAGCTTAGATGGAGGGAACACTGAAGCTTTCTTT. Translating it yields CASSLDGGNTEAFF.

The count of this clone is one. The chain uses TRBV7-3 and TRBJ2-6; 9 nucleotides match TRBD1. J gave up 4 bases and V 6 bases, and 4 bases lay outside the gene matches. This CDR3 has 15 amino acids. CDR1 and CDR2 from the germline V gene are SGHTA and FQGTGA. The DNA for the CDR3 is TGTGCCAGCAGAAGGACAGGGGACGGGGCCAACGTCCTGACTTTC. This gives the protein CASRRTGDGANVLTF.

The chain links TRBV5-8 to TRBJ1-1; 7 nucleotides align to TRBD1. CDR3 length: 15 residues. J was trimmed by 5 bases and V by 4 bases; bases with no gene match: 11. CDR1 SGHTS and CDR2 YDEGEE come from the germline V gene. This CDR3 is CASSGRQGRRTEAFF. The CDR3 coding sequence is TGTGCCAGCAGCGGAAGACAGGGTCGACGGACTGAAGCTTTCTTT.

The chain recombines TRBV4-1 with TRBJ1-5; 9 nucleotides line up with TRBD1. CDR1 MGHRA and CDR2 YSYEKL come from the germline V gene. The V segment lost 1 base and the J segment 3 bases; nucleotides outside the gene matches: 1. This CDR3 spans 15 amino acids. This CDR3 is CASSQGDRANQPQHF. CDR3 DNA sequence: TGCGCCAGCAGCCAAGGGGACAGGGCCAATCAGCCCCAGCATTTT.

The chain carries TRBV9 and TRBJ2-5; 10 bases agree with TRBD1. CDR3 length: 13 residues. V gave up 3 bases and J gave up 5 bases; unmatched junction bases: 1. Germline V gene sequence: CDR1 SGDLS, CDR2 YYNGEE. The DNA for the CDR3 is TGTGCCAGCAGCGCGGGACAGGGGGAGACCCAGTACTTC. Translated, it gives CASSAGQGETQYF.

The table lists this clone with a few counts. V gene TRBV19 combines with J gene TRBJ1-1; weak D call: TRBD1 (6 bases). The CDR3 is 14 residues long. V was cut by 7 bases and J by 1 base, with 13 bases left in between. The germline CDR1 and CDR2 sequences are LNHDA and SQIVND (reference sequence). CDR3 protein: CASTHTTGNTEAFF. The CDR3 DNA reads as TGTGCCAGTACCCATACGACAGGGAACACTGAAGCTTTCTTT.

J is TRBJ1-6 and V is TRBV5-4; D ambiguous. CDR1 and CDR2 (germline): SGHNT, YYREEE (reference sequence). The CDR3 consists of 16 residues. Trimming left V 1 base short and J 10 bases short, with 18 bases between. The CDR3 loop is CASSLLPGKVGSPLHF. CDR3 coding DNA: TGTGCCAGCAGCTTGTTGCCGGGGAAGGTTGGATCACCCCTCCACTTT.